This entry lists 8 T cell receptor beta chains sequenced from one sample in a study of cytomegalovirus exposure and HLA in healthy donors. PCR amplification relied on 60 Vbeta primers (plus 13 Jbeta primers). Profiled with immunoSEQ multiplex PCR; TCRdb holds only in-frame clones, not every one. Altogether 100,000 or so clones are present, roughly 84% being singletons, with the ten largest covering 1.2%. Sequenced: PBMCs. These receptors came from a woman aged 18-29 years in good health and CMV-seronegative.

The chain links TRBV28 to TRBJ1-2, with TRBD1 as a possible D gene (6 bases). CDR1 and CDR2 from the germline V gene are MDHEN and SYDVKM. The ends were cut back, 3 bases at V and 4 bases at J, with 15 bases in the middle. The CDR3 length is 15 residues. CDR3 coding DNA: TGTGCCAGCAGTTTGTACCCGACAGGTGGCTATGGCTACACCTTC. It translates to CASSLYPTGGYGYTF.

This clone was seen only a few times. The chain couples TRBV13 to TRBJ2-7; 9 nucleotides match TRBD2. V shed 2 bases and J 3 bases; nucleotides not matched to a gene: 5. Per the germline V gene, CDR1 is PRHDT and CDR2 is FYEKMQ (reference sequence). This CDR3 contains 15 residues. Here the CDR3 DNA reads TGTGCCAGCAGCTTACGGACTAGCGCCAGCTACGAGCAGTACTTC. This gives the protein CASSLRTSASYEQYF.

The V call is TRBV23-1, the J call TRBJ2-7; the D gene is possibly TRBD1 (6 bases). TRBV23-1 is labeled an ORF, and its function is uncertain. The CDR3 is 18 residues long. Trimming shortened V by 0 bases and J by 3 bases, and 21 bases separated the two germline ends. This chain's CDR3 is CASSQSTSQTGSFYEQYF. The CDR3 nucleotides are TGCGCCAGCAGTCAATCGACATCCCAGACAGGATCGTTCTACGAGCAGTACTTC.

The V call is TRBV10-3, the J call TRBJ2-7; 8 nucleotides line up with TRBD1. Per germline, CDR1 ENHRY and CDR2 SYGVKD. Trimming took 10 bases from V and 3 from J; bases not matched to a gene: 8. CDR3 length: 13 residues. The chain's CDR3 is CATSGQGFYEQYF. The CDR3 nucleotides read TGTGCCACCAGCGGACAGGGATTCTACGAGCAGTACTTC.

This chain joins TRBV6-6 and TRBJ2-7; the match to TRBD2 covers 8 bases. CDR1 is MNHNY, CDR2 SVGAGI, per germline (reference sequence). After removal of 7 bases from V and 4 bases from J, the junction contained 3 bases not matched to a gene. This CDR3 spans 12 amino acids. CDR3 amino acids: CASTRGRYEQYF. The CDR3 coding sequence is TGTGCCAGCACTCGCGGGAGGTACGAGCAGTACTTC.

This rearrangement joins TRBV7-9 to TRBJ2-3; 7 bases match TRBD2. Germline trimming cut 5 bases from V and 6 bases from J; bases unmatched to any gene: 8. Germline V gene data show CDR1 as SEHNR and CDR2 as FQNEAQ (reference sequence). The CDR3 has 14 residues. The CDR3 loop is CASSRGTILDTQYF. The CDR3 bases are TGTGCCAGCAGCCGGGGGACTATATTGGATACGCAGTATTTT. Looking up the rest from reference TRBV7-9 and TRBJ2-3 gives the full variable domain: DTGVSQNPRHKITKRGQNVTFRCDPISEHNRLYWYRQTLGQGPEFLTYFQNEAQLEKSRLLSDRFSAERPKGSFSTLEIQRTEQGDSAMYLCASSRGTILDTQYFGPGTRLTVL.

The rearrangement links TRBV30 to TRBJ2-1, with D maybe TRBD2 (5 bases). The CDR3 spans 16 residues. The V end lost 0 bases, the J end lost 0 bases, and 12 bases lay between the germline ends. Germline CDR1 is GTSNPN and CDR2 is SVGIG (reference sequence). CDR3 sequence: CAWSVFLASSYNEQFF. The CDR3 nucleotides read TGTGCCTGGAGTGTATTCCTAGCAAGCTCCTACAATGAGCAGTTCTTC.

This chain links TRBV4-1 with TRBJ1-1; 7 bases map to TRBD1. CDR1 MGHRA and CDR2 YSYEKL come from the germline V gene. Losses at the gene ends were 2 bases for V and 1 base for J; bases not matched to a gene: 4. This CDR3 region has 15 residues. CDR3 sequence: CASSQPGQKNTEAFF. The CDR3 DNA sequence: TGCGCCAGCAGCCAACCGGGACAGAAGAACACTGAAGCTTTCTTT.